This T cell receptor (beta chain) was observed in a study of blood T cell repertoires in COVID-19. Overall study context: Samples came from the United States, Italy and Spain, spanning acute and convalescent COVID-19.

CDR1 and CDR2 from the germline V gene are KGHSH and LQKENI. This CDR3 is 12 amino acids long. V lost 3 bases and J lost 6, with 9 bases in between. A few counts support this clone. Authors' data handling: Researchers report that nucleated cell counts were estimated from reference gene primer amplification. TCRdb's table, derived via immunoSEQ multiplex PCR, lists solely in-frame clones and lacks some. D and trimming were read from the DNA, whereas the V and J calls and clone size are those reported in that table. The data contain about 83,000 clones, 86% of them singletons. The source material was peripheral blood. This TCR derives from a man aged 50 to 59 with active COVID-19. The chain employs TRBV18 and TRBJ2-7; the D is unclear. The CDR3 spells CASSPPFGEQYF. For the CDR3, the DNA is TGTGCCAGCTCACCTCCTTTCGGCGAGCAGTACTTC.